A single sample is the source of the 18 T cell receptor beta chains below, sequenced in a study of Ad26.COV2.S vaccination and SARS-CoV-2 variants. Sequencing used immunoSEQ multiplex PCR; TCRdb keeps in-frame clones, though not all of them. Of around 450,000 clones listed, 88% are singletons. Treatment described: about 20 received Ad26.COV2.S at low or high dose, single or two shots; 5 received placebo; per-sample allocation not given. The study sampled participants on day 63 after the first vaccine or placebo injection. This material consisted of peripheral blood, taken in a trial of Ad26.COV2.S vaccine versus placebo. These receptors were collected from a person between 18 and 65 years old who received the Ad26.COV2.S COVID-19 vaccine or a placebo.

J is TRBJ1-2 and V is TRBV2, with D hard to call. CDR1 is SNHLY and CDR2 is FYNNEI in the germline V gene. The V end was cut by 3 bases, the J end by 2 bases, with 7 bases between. CDR3 size: 13 residues. CDR3 nucleotide sequence: TGTGCCAGCAGTGAGGAACAGAACTATGGCTACACCTTC. This codes for CASSEEQNYGYTF.

This clone came up once. The chain joins TRBV4-3 to TRBJ2-7; D perhaps matches TRBD2 (5 bases). Germline V gene data show CDR1 as LGHNA and CDR2 as YSLEER. V was shortened by 4 bases and J by 0 bases, with 10 bases between the two germline ends. This CDR3 comprises 14 residues. CDR3 region: CASSPDLSSYEQYF. The CDR3 DNA is TGCGCCAGCAGCCCGGACTTAAGCTCCTACGAGCAGTACTTC.

The CDR3 DNA reads as TGTGCCACCAGCAGAGGGCGGGGGCCCAGGGGGGCTCCAGCGGGAAATTCACCCCTCCACTTT. It is translated as CATSRGRGPRGAPAGNSPLHF. The chain joins TRBV15 to TRBJ1-6, with TRBD1 matching over 7 bases. Germline V gives CDR1 LNHNV, CDR2 YYDKDF (reference sequence). CDR3 length equals 21 residues. V shed 1 base and J 7 bases; nucleotides not matched to a gene: 22.

The chain carries TRBV7-2 and TRBJ2-7; D is perhaps TRBD1 (6 bases). V was pared by 1 base and J by 6 bases, with 10 bases between. The CDR3 consists of 13 residues. Germline CDR1 reads SGHTA; CDR2 reads FQGNSA. CDR3 amino acids: CASSLGTVGEQYF. The CDR3 DNA follows: TGTGCCAGCAGCTTAGGGACAGTAGGCGAGCAGTACTTC.

This clone was picked up one time. The chain joins TRBV30 to TRBJ2-1, with D perhaps TRBD2 (6 bases). Trimming took off 2 bases at V and 3 bases at J, with 26 bases between the two ends. Germline CDR1 reads GTSNPN; CDR2 reads SVGIG (reference sequence). This CDR3 has 19 residues. This chain's CDR3 is CAWSNLWRGIPINYNEQFF. DNA of the CDR3: TGTGCCTGGAGTAACTTGTGGCGGGGTATTCCTATTAACTACAATGAGCAGTTCTTC.

This clone was seen just once. The chain carries TRBV13 and TRBJ2-7; the D gene is possibly TRBD1 (6 bases). The CDR3 has 15 residues. Germline CDR1 and CDR2: PRHDT and FYEKMQ (reference sequence). With 5 bases removed from V and 5 bases from J, the gap between germline ends came to 19 bases. The DNA for the CDR3 is TGTGCCAGCAGCCCGAGGACAGTCAGGAGAGACGAGCAGTACTTC. It encodes CASSPRTVRRDEQYF.

The genes are TRBV6-6 and TRBJ2-7; TRBD2 is a possible D gene (6 bases). Germline-derived CDR1 and CDR2 are MNHNY and SVGAGI (reference sequence). V was trimmed by 2 bases and J by 6 bases, leaving 14 bases between them. The CDR3 runs to 14 residues. CDR3 in amino acids: CASSYRRVGGEQYF. The DNA for the CDR3 is TGTGCCAGCAGTTACCGCCGGGTGGGAGGCGAGCAGTACTTC.

The chain has TRBV9 and TRBJ1-2; the D is unclear. CDR1 and CDR2 (germline): SGDLS, YYNGEE. Trimming cost V 2 bases and J 4 bases, with 6 bases left between them. The CDR3 is 12 amino acids. The CDR3 protein is CASSVSTYGYTF. The CDR3 nucleotides read TGTGCCAGCAGCGTGTCCACCTATGGCTACACCTTC.

The J gene is TRBJ2-7, the V gene TRBV6-2 or TRBV6-3; TRBD2 is a possible D gene (5 bases). Germline lookup yields CDR1 MNHEY and CDR2 SVGEGT. The V and J ends lost 4 bases and 5 bases respectively, with 15 bases between them. The CDR3 extends over 14 amino acids. The CDR3, as DNA: TGTGCCAGCAGTTCCTGGACTTTGCGCGACGAGCAGTACTTC. Translated: CASSSWTLRDEQYF.

The V and J genes are TRBV4-3 and TRBJ1-5; possible D gene TRBD1, 5 bases. V gave up 0 bases and J gave up 11 bases, with 20 bases separating them. The germline CDR1 and CDR2 sequences are LGHNA and YSLEER. This CDR3 is built from 16 residues. The CDR3: CASSQDGGTVPTAQHF. As DNA, the CDR3 is TGCGCCAGCAGCCAAGATGGGGGGACGGTTCCGACAGCCCAGCATTTT.

This chain joins TRBV18 and TRBJ2-6, with 9 bases aligning to TRBD2. The V and J ends lost 6 bases and 3 bases, in that order; junction bases with no gene match: 6. CDR1 is KGHSH and CDR2 is LQKENI in the germline V gene. The CDR3 spans 16 residues. The CDR3 DNA follows: TGTGCCAGCTCCGGTAGCGGGGGACGTGGGGCCAACGTCCTGACTTTC. Translation: CASSGSGGRGANVLTF.

The chain recombines TRBV7-8 with TRBJ2-3, with D maybe TRBD2 (7 bases). V was cut by 5 bases and J by 7 bases, with 19 bases left in between. Germline assignment: CDR1 SGHVS and CDR2 FQNEAQ. The CDR3 totals 15 residues. The chain's CDR3 is CASSLGRGGTHTQYF. CDR3 sequence (DNA): TGTGCCAGCAGCCTGGGTAGGGGGGGCACGCATACGCAGTATTTT.

The rearrangement joins TRBV9 to TRBJ2-7; weak D call: TRBD2 (5 bases). V was pared by 3 bases and J by 5 bases, with 15 bases between. CDR3 length: 14 amino acids. The germline CDR1 and CDR2 sequences are SGDLS and YYNGEE. The CDR3 DNA is TGTGCCAGCAGCGCTGGGAGTAGTTCCAACGAGCAGTACTTC. It translates to CASSAGSSSNEQYF.

The V and J genes are TRBV6-5 and TRBJ1-2; a weak D match, TRBD1 (6 bases). The CDR3 is made up of 13 amino acids. Germline V gene data show CDR1 as MNHEY and CDR2 as SVGAGI. V dropped 4 bases and J dropped 4 bases, with 10 bases sitting between them. The chain's CDR3 is CASSSDRAYGYTF. In DNA, the CDR3 is TGTGCCAGCAGTTCGGACAGAGCCTATGGCTACACCTTC.

This chain joins TRBV2 and TRBJ1-1; a weak D match, TRBD1 (6 bases). The CDR3 length is 15 residues. Germline lookup yields CDR1 SNHLY and CDR2 FYNNEI. V dropped 3 bases and J dropped 1 base, with 12 bases sitting between them. The CDR3 loop is CASSDGGRGNTEAFF. The CDR3 DNA follows: TGTGCCAGCAGTGACGGGGGGCGAGGGAACACTGAAGCTTTCTTT.

The genes are TRBV6-5 and TRBJ1-2; D not certain. The CDR3 has 13 amino acids. V lost 8 bases and J lost 4, with 14 bases in between. The germline gives CDR1 MNHEY, CDR2 SVGAGI. CDR3 loop: CASGLQPLYGYTF. CDR3 DNA: TGTGCCAGCGGGTTACAGCCCCTCTATGGCTACACCTTC.

The rearrangement uses TRBV28 and TRBJ2-1; 11 bases agree with TRBD2. Unmatched junction bases numbered 4, after V lost 0 bases and J lost 6 bases. In germline, CDR1 is MDHEN, CDR2 SYDVKM. The CDR3 runs 16 residues. The CDR3 protein is CASSLWGTSGLNEQFF. As DNA, the CDR3 is TGTGCCAGCAGTTTATGGGGGACTAGCGGACTCAATGAGCAGTTCTTC.

This clone came up once. V is TRBV4-2 and J is TRBJ2-7; 7 positions match TRBD2. The germline V gene encodes CDR1 LGHNA and CDR2 YNFKEQ. The ends lost 4 bases at V and 6 bases at J; junction bases unmatched: 9. The length of the CDR3 is 14 residues. CDR3 bases: TGTGCCAGCAGCCCGGGCTCAGCGGGGTTCGAGCAGTACTTC. It specifies CASSPGSAGFEQYF.